This paragraph covers one T cell receptor beta chain sequence. The record originates from a study of blood T cell repertoires in COVID-19. As for the study in general: Samples of COVID-19 (acute and convalescent) were obtained from the United States, Italy and Spain. The cDNA or gDNA used as material had been derived from T cells, B-cell-depleted T cells, or PBMCs.

How the authors handled the data: Estimation of nucleated cell counts relied on the amplification of reference gene primers. Repertoires were generated with immunoSEQ multiplex PCR, while TCRdb's copy carries only in-frame clones and drops some. V, J and clone size derive from that table, while D and trimming were established from the DNA sequence. The sample records approximately 130,000 clones, approximately 83% being singletons. The CDR3 is made up of 15 amino acids. Trimming cost V 4 bases and J 1 base, with 14 bases left between them. Germline assignment: CDR1 SGHRS and CDR2 YFSETQ. This receptor was obtained from a woman between 45 and 65 years old who had recovered from COVID-19. Source material: peripheral blood. The V gene is TRBV5-1, the J gene TRBJ1-2; D is unresolved. The DNA for the CDR3 is TGCGCCAGCAGCCCTCAATCGGAGATTAACTATGGCTACACCTTC. Its protein product is CASSPQSEINYGYTF.